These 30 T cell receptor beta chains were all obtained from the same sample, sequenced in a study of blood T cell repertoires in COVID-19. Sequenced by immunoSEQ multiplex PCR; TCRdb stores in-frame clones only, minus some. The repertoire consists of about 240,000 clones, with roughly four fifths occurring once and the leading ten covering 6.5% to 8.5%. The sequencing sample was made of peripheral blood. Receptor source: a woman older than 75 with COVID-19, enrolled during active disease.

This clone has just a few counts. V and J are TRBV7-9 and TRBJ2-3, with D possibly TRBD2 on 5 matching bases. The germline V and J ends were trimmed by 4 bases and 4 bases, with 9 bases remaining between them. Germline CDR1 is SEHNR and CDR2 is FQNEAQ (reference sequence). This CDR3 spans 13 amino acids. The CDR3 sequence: CASSYTGADTQYF. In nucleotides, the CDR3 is TGTGCCAGCAGCTACACCGGGGCAGATACGCAGTATTTT. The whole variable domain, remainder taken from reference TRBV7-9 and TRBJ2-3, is DTGVSQNPRHKITKRGQNVTFRCDPISEHNRLYWYRQTLGQGPEFLTYFQNEAQLEKSRLLSDRFSAERPKGSFSTLEIQRTEQGDSAMYLCASSYTGADTQYFGPGTRLTVL.

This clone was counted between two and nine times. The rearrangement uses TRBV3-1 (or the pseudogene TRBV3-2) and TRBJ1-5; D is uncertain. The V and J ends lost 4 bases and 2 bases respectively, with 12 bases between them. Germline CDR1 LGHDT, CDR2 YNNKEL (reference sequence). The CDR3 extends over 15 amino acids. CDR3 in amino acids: CASSLGGMGNQPQHF. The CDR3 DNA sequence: TGTGCCAGCAGCCTGGGAGGGATGGGCAATCAGCCCCAGCATTTT.

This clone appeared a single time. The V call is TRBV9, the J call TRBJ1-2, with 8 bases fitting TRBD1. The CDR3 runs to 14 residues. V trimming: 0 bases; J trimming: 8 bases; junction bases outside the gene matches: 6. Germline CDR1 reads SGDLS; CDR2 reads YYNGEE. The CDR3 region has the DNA TGTGCCAGCAGCGTAGGGAACAGGGGGAGCGGCTACACCTTC. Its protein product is CASSVGNRGSGYTF.

The CDR3 spells CASSLRVGGITNEKLFF. The CDR3 bases are TGCGCCAGCAGCTTACGCGTCGGCGGCATCACTAATGAAAAACTGTTTTTT. V is TRBV5-1 and J is TRBJ1-4; D gene ambiguous. Trimming stripped 2 bases from V and 2 bases from J, with 16 bases between. CDR1 SGHRS and CDR2 YFSETQ come from the germline V gene. This CDR3 comprises 17 residues.

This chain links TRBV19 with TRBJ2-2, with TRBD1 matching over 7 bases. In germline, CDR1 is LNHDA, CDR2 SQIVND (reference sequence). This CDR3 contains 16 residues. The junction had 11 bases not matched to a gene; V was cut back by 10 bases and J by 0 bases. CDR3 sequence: CATRGYGQANTGELFF. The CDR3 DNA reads TGTGCCACCCGTGGGTACGGACAGGCGAACACCGGGGAGCTGTTTTTT. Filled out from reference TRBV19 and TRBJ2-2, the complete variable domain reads DGGITQSPKYLFRKEGQNVTLSCEQNLNHDAMYWYRQDPGQGLRLIYYSQIVNDFQKGDIAEGYSVSREKKESFPLTVTSAQKNPTAFYLCATRGYGQANTGELFFGEGSRLTVL.

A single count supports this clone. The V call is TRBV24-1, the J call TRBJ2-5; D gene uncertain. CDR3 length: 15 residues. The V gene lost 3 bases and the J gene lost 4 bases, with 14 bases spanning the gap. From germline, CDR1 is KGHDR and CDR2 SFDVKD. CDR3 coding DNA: TGTGCCACCAGTGATGCGAACAGACCCTTAGAGACCCAGTACTTC. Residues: CATSDANRPLETQYF.

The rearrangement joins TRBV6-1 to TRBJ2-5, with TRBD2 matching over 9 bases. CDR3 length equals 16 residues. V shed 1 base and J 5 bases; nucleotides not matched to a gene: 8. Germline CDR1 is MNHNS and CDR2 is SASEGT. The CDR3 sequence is CASSEVPSGIGETQYF. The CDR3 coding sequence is TGTGCCAGCAGTGAAGTCCCTAGCGGGATAGGGGAGACCCAGTACTTC.

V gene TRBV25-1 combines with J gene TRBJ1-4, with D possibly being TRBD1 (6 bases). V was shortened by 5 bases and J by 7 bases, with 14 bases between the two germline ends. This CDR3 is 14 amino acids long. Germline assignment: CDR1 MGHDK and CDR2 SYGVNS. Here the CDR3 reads CASSPGQGTEKLFF. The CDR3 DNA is TGTGCCAGCAGTCCCGGCCAGGGGACTGAAAAACTGTTTTTT.

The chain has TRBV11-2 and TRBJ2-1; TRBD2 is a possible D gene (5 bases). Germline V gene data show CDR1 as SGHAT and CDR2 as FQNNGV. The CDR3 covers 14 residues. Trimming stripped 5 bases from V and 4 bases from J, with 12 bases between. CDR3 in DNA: TGTGCCAGCAGCCCCTCCCCGGGGTACAATGAGCAGTTCTTC. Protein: CASSPSPGYNEQFF.

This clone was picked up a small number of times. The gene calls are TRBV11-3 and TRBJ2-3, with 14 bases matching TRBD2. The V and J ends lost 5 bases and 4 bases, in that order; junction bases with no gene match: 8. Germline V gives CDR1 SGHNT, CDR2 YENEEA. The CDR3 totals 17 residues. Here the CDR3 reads CASSPSVTSGGADTQYF. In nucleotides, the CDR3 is TGTGCCAGCAGCCCCTCTGTGACTAGCGGGGGGGCAGATACGCAGTATTTT.

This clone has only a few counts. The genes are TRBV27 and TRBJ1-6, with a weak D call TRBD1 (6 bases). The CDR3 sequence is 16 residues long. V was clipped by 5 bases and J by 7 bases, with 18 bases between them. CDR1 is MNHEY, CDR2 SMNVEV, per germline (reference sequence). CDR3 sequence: CASSPSFAGANSPLHF. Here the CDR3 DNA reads TGTGCCAGCAGTCCGAGTTTTGCGGGGGCCAATTCACCCCTCCACTTT.

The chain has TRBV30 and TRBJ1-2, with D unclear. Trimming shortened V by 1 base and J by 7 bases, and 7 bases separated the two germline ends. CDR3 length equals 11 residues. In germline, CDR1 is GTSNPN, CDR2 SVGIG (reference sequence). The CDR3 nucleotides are TGTGCCTGGAGTGAAGGCGGTGGCTACACCTTC. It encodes CAWSEGGGYTF.

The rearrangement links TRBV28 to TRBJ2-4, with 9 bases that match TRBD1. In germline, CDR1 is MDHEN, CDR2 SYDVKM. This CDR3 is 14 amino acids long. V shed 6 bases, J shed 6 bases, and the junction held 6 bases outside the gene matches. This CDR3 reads CASSLRQGVNIQYF. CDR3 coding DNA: TGTGCCAGCAGCCTTAGACAGGGGGTAAACATTCAGTACTTC.

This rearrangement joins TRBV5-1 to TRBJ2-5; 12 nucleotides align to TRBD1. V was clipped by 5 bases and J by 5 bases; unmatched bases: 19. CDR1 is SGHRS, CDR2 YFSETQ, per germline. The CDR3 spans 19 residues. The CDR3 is CASSRFPGTGGKGGETQYF. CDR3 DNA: TGCGCCAGCAGTCGGTTCCCCGGGACAGGGGGCAAAGGAGGGGAGACCCAGTACTTC. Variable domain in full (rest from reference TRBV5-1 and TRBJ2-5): KAGVTQTPRYLIKTRGQQVTLSCSPISGHRSVSWYQQTPGQGLQFLFEYFSETQRNKGNFPGRFSGRQFSNSRSEMNVSTLELGDSALYLCASSRFPGTGGKGGETQYFGPGTRLLVL.

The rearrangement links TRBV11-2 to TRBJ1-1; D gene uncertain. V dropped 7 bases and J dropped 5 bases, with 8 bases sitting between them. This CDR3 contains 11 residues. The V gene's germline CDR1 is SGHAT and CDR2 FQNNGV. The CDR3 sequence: CASTTRTEAFF. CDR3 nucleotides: TGTGCCAGCACCACTAGGACTGAAGCTTTCTTT.

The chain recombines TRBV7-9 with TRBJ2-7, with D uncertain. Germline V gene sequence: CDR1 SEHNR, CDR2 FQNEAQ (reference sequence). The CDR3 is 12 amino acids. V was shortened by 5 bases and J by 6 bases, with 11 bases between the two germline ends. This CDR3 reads CASSLTTSEQYF. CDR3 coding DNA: TGTGCCAGCAGCCTAACTACATCCGAGCAGTACTTC.

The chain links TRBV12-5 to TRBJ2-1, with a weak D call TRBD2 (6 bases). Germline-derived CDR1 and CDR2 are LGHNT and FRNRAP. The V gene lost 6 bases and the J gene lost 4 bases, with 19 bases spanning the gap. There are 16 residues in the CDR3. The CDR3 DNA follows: TGTGCTAGTGGCCGACCTGAGAGGGGAGGATACAATGAGCAGTTCTTC. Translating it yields CASGRPERGGYNEQFF.

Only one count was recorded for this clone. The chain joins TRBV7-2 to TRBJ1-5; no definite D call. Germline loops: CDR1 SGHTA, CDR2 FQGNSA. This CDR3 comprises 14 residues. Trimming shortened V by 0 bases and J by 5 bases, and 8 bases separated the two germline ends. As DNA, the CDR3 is TGTGCCAGCAGCTTAGCACAGAGCTATCAGCCCCAGCATTTT. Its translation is CASSLAQSYQPQHF.

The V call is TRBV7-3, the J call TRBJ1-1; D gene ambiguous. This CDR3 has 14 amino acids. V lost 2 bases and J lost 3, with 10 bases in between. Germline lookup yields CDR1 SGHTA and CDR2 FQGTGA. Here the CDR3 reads CASSLGGFDTEAFF. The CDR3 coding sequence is TGTGCCAGCAGCTTAGGAGGGTTCGACACTGAAGCTTTCTTT.

CDR3 bases: TGTGCCAGCAGGGGGGGAAACGCCTACGAGCAGTACTTC. Its translation: CASRGGNAYEQYF. The chain is built from TRBV5-4 and TRBJ2-7, with D maybe TRBD2 (6 bases). Germline V CDR1 and CDR2: SGHNT, YYREEE (reference sequence). The CDR3 has 13 amino acids. Trimming left V 5 bases short and J 2 bases short, with 11 bases between. The full variable domain, with the rest looked up from reference TRBV5-4 and TRBJ2-7, is ETGVTQSPTHLIKTRGQQVTLRCSSQSGHNTVSWYQQALGQGPQFIFQYYREEENGRGNFPPRFSGLQFPNYSSELNVNALELDDSALYLCASRGGNAYEQYFGPGTRLTVT.

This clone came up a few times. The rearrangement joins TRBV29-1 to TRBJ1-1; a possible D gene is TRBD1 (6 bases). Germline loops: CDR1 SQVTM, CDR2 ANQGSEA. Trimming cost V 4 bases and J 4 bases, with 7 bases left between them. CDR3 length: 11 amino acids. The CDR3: CSVGTVTEAFF. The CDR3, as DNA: TGCAGCGTTGGGACAGTCACTGAAGCTTTCTTT. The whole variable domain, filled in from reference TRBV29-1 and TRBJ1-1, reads SAVISQKPSRDICQRGTSLTIQCQVDSQVTMMFWYRQQPGQSLTLIATANQGSEATYESGFVIDKFPISRPNLTFSTLTVSNMSPEDSSIYLCSVGTVTEAFFGQGTRLTVV.

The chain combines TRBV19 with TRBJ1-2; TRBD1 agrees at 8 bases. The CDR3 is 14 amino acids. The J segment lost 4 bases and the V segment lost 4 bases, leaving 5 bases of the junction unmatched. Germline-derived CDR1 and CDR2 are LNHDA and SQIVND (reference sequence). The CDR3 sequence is CASSTGQGSYGYTF. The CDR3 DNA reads TGTGCCAGTAGTACCGGACAGGGCAGCTATGGCTACACCTTC.

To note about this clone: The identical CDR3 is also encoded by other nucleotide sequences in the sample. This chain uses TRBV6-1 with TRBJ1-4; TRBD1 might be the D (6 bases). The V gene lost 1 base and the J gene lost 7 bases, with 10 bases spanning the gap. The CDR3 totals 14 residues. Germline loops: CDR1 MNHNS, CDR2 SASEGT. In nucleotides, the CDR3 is TGTGCCAGCAGTGAAGGGGGGCTTGGTGAAAAACTGTTTTTT. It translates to CASSEGGLGEKLFF.

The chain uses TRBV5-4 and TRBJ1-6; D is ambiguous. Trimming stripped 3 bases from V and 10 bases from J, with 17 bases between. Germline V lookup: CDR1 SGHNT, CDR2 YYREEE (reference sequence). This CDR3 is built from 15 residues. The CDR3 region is CASSSLTVANSPLHF. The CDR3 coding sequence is TGTGCCAGCAGCTCCTTGACTGTAGCTAACTCACCCCTCCACTTT.

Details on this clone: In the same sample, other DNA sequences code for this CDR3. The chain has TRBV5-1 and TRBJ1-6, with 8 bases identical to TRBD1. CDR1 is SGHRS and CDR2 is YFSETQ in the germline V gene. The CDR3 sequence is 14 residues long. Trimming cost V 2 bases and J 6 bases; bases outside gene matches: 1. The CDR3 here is CASSLDRGNSPLHF. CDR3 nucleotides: TGCGCCAGCAGCTTAGACAGGGGTAATTCACCCCTCCACTTT. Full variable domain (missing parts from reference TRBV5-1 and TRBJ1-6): KAGVTQTPRYLIKTRGQQVTLSCSPISGHRSVSWYQQTPGQGLQFLFEYFSETQRNKGNFPGRFSGRQFSNSRSEMNVSTLELGDSALYLCASSLDRGNSPLHFGNGTRLTVT.

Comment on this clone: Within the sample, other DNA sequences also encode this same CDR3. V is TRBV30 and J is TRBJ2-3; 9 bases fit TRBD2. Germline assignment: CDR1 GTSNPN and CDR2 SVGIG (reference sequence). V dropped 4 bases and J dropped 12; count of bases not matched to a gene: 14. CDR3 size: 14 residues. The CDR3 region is CAWNSAGGRGTQYF. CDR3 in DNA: TGTGCCTGGAACTCGGCGGGGGGGCGAGGTACACAGTATTTT.

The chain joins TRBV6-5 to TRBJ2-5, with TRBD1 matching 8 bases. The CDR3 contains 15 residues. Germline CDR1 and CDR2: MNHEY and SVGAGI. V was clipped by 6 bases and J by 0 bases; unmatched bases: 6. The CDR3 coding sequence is TGTGCCAGCAGAATCAGGGGGCTGTACCAAGAGACCCAGTACTTC. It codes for CASRIRGLYQETQYF.

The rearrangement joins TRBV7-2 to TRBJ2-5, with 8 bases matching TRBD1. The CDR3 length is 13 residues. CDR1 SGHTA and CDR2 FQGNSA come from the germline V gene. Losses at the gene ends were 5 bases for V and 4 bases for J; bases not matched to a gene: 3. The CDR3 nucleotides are TGTGCCAGCAGCGCAGGACAGGGAGAGACCCAGTACTTC. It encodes CASSAGQGETQYF.

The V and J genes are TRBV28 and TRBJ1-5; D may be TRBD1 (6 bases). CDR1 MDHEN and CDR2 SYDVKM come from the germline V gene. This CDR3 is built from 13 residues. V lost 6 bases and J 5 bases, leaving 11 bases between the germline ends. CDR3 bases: TGTGCCAGCAGCCCAGGGGATCATCAGCCCCAGCATTTT. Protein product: CASSPGDHQPQHF. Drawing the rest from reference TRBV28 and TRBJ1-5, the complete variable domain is DVKVTQSSRYLVKRTGEKVFLECVQDMDHENMFWYRQDPGLGLRLIYFSYDVKMKEKGDIPEGYSVSREKKERFSLILESASTNQTSMYLCASSPGDHQPQHFGDGTRLSIL.

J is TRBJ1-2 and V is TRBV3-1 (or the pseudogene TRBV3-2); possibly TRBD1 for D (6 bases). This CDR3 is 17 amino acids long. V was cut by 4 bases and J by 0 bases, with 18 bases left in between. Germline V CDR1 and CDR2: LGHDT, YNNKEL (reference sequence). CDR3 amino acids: CASSPQTTGPANYGYTF. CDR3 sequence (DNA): TGTGCCAGCAGCCCCCAAACTACAGGGCCGGCTAACTATGGCTACACCTTC.